The clone carrying this T cell receptor beta chain was observed a few times. This sample is drawn from a study of blood T cell repertoires in COVID-19. About the research overall: T cells, B-cell-depleted T cells, or PBMCs supplied cDNA or gDNA.

The study recruited people aged roughly 18 to 95 years across roughly 25 US areas. Clinical history as reported by participants underpinned cohort assignment. Exposed participants came across a COVID-19 case within 2 weeks before study entry. Here immunoSEQ multiplex PCR was the method, and the copy in TCRdb shows in-frame clones only, minus some. The data contain 180,000 or so clones, approximately 80% of them seen just once; the ten biggest clones take up 13% to 15%. The clonotype originates from a man in his sixties who had been exposed to COVID-19. Sequences were obtained from PBMCs or T cells enriched from blood (not recorded which).

The CDR3: CASRSTGATYGYTF. For the CDR3, the DNA is TGTGCCAGCAGATCGACAGGGGCAACCTATGGCTACACCTTC. The rearrangement uses TRBV5-8 and TRBJ1-2, with TRBD1 identical over 8 bases. The ends lost 5 bases at V and 4 bases at J; junction bases unmatched: 7. The CDR3 runs 14 residues. Germline V lookup: CDR1 SGHTS, CDR2 YDEGEE. Based on the CDR3 plus reference TRBV5-8 and TRBJ1-2, the full variable domain is EAGVTQSPTHLIKTRGQQATLRCSPISGHTSVYWYQQALGLGLQFLLWYDEGEERNRGNFPPRFSGRQFPNYSSELNVNALELEDSALYLCASRSTGATYGYTFGSGTRLTVV.